The rows below give T cell receptor beta chains drawn from one sample of a study of T cell responses to AZD1222 COVID-19 vaccine. Only in-frame clones appear in the TCRdb table, and some are missing; sequencing was by immunoSEQ multiplex PCR. The sample comprises 150,000 to 200,000 clones, about 90% of which are singletons, and approximately 2% rests with the top ten. Sequences were derived from peripheral blood, sampled on day 0 of AZD1222 vaccination. The source is an adult in good health. The CDR3 runs from the conserved cysteine through the conserved F or W. A D gene is named only where the DNA matches it firmly. Some rows mark clone size as missing; the rest say once, few, many or name a class of expanded clone.

v_call	j_call	d_call	clone_size	cdr3_aa	cdr3_nt
TRBV7-7	TRBJ2-1	TRBD2	NA	CASSSHELAGVSNEQFF	TGTGCTAGCAGCTCCCACGAGTTAGCGGGAGTGAGCAATGAGCAGTTCTTC
TRBV7-8	TRBJ1-1	TRBD1	NA	CASSRDRGGTEAFF	TGTGCCAGCAGCCGAGACAGGGGAGGAACTGAAGCTTTCTTT
TRBV28	TRBJ1-1	TRBD1	once	CASSGDREGTEAFF	TGTGCCAGCAGTGGGGACAGGGAGGGCACTGAAGCTTTCTTT
TRBV6-5	TRBJ2-5	NA	once	CASSYSGAETQYF	TGTGCCAGCAGTTACTCCGGGGCTGAGACCCAGTACTTC
TRBV7-2	TRBJ1-3	NA	NA	CASSLGMGPRGLSGNTIYF	TGTGCCAGCAGCTTAGGGATGGGGCCTCGAGGCCTTTCTGGAAACACCATATATTTT
TRBV28	TRBJ2-7	NA	NA	CASSLVAGGPNEQYF	TGTGCCAGCTCCTTGGTGGCAGGGGGGCCTAACGAGCAGTACTTC
TRBV7-3	TRBJ1-1	NA	NA	CASSLNKNTEAFF	TGTGCCAGCAGCTTAAACAAGAACACTGAAGCTTTCTTT
TRBV6-5	TRBJ2-3	NA	NA	CASSYSQGADTQYF	TGTGCCAGCAGTTACTCCCAGGGAGCAGATACGCAGTATTTT
TRBV5-6	TRBJ1-1	NA	NA	CASSFGVSTEAFF	TGTGCCAGCAGCTTCGGGGTCAGCACTGAAGCTTTCTTT
TRBV28	TRBJ2-2	NA	NA	CASMWWRGANTGELFF	TGTGCCAGCATGTGGTGGCGGGGAGCCAACACCGGGGAGCTGTTTTTT
TRBV15	TRBJ1-2	NA	NA	CATARGGSSGYTF	TGTGCCACGGCCCGAGGCGGGTCTAGCGGCTACACCTTC
TRBV3-1/TRBV3-2	TRBJ1-6	NA	NA	CASSQLWGMGSPLHF	TGTGCCAGCAGCCAATTGTGGGGGATGGGTTCACCCCTCCACTTT
TRBV19	TRBJ1-2	NA	NA	CASSKGQPRGYTF	TGTGCCAGTAGTAAAGGACAGCCGCGGGGCTACACCTTC
TRBV30	TRBJ1-2	TRBD1	NA	CAWGSGQGAKANYGYTF	TGTGCCTGGGGATCAGGACAGGGGGCCAAAGCTAACTATGGCTACACCTTC
TRBV4-3	TRBJ2-3	NA	NA	CASSPNGLGTDTQYF	TGCGCCAGCAGCCCCAATGGCCTTGGGACAGATACGCAGTATTTT
TRBV3-1/TRBV3-2	TRBJ1-4	NA	NA	CASSPQAASEKLFF	TGTGCCAGCAGCCCGCAGGCCGCGAGTGAAAAACTGTTTTTT
TRBV11-3	TRBJ2-2	NA	NA	CASSLRVGTDTGELFF	TGTGCCAGCAGCTTACGGGTGGGGACCGACACCGGGGAGCTGTTTTTT
TRBV5-1	TRBJ2-7	TRBD1	once	CASSLGQGAYEQYF	TGCGCCAGCAGCTTGGGACAGGGGGCGTACGAGCAGTACTTC
TRBV28	TRBJ2-7	NA	NA	CASSRRGSNEQYF	TGTGCCAGCAGCCGAAGGGGGAGCAACGAGCAGTACTTC
TRBV7-2	TRBJ2-7	NA	NA	CASSLAGTAGEQYF	TGTGCCAGCAGCTTAGCCGGGACGGCAGGAGAGCAGTACTTC
TRBV9	TRBJ2-3	NA	NA	CASSVASSRTDTQYF	TGTGCCAGCAGCGTAGCCTCCTCGAGAACAGATACGCAGTATTTT
TRBV10-1	TRBJ1-1	TRBD1	NA	CASSESKIGTGGITEAFF	TGCGCCAGCAGTGAGTCGAAGATCGGGACAGGGGGGATCACTGAAGCTTTCTTT
TRBV7-2	TRBJ1-2	NA	NA	CASSKVPRGGLNYGYTF	TGTGCCAGCAGCAAGGTCCCCCGGGGAGGACTAAACTATGGCTACACCTTC
TRBV4-2	TRBJ1-3	NA	NA	CASSQVQQGGNTIYF	TGTGCCAGCAGCCAAGTTCAGCAGGGCGGAAACACCATATATTTT
TRBV14	TRBJ2-7	NA	NA	CASSPALGLHYEQYF	TGTGCCAGCAGCCCAGCTCTGGGACTTCACTACGAGCAGTACTTC
TRBV7-9	TRBJ2-7	TRBD2	NA	CASAGEYEQYF	TGTGCCAGCGCGGGGGAATACGAGCAGTACTTC
TRBV7-2	TRBJ1-2	NA	NA	CASSFDRNNYGYTF	TGTGCCAGCAGCTTTGACAGAAACAACTATGGCTACACCTTC
TRBV27	TRBJ1-4	TRBD1	few	CASGDRPNEKLFF	TGTGCCAGCGGGGACAGACCTAATGAAAAACTGTTTTTT
TRBV30	TRBJ1-4	NA	NA	CAWSLGSNEKLFF	TGTGCCTGGAGTTTGGGGTCTAATGAAAAACTGTTTTTT
TRBV11-2	TRBJ2-7	NA	NA	CASRSWDQTGHEQYF	TGTGCCAGCAGGAGTTGGGACCAAACGGGCCACGAGCAGTACTTC
TRBV21-1	TRBJ1-1	NA	NA	CASSKGRQYTEAFF	TGTGCCAGCAGCAAAGGTCGACAGTACACTGAAGCTTTCTTT
TRBV28	TRBJ1-2	NA	NA	CASTGGVINGYTF	TGTGCCAGCACTGGAGGGGTCATTAATGGCTACACCTTC
TRBV4-3	TRBJ1-1	NA	NA	CASSQDQGRDTEAFF	TGCGCCAGCAGCCAAGATCAGGGGCGCGACACTGAAGCTTTCTTT
TRBV19	TRBJ1-1	TRBD1	NA	CASSTDRTGKGSPNTEAFF	TGTGCCAGTAGTACCGACAGGACAGGGAAGGGGAGCCCGAACACTGAAGCTTTCTTT
TRBV2	TRBJ1-2	TRBD1	NA	CASSERQGDGYTF	TGTGCCAGCAGTGAACGGCAGGGGGATGGCTACACCTTC
TRBV5-6	TRBJ2-7	NA	NA	CASSSTGRYEQYF	TGTGCCAGCAGTAGTACCGGCAGGTACGAGCAGTACTTC
TRBV5-5	TRBJ1-4	TRBD1	NA	CASSEGQFGTHTLEKLFF	TGTGCCAGCAGCGAGGGACAGTTCGGGACCCACACACTTGAAAAACTGTTTTTT
TRBV5-4	TRBJ2-5	TRBD2	NA	CASSLTSGGAWETQYF	TGTGCCAGCAGCTTGACTAGCGGGGGGGCTTGGGAGACCCAGTACTTC
TRBV20-1	TRBJ1-5	NA	NA	CSASEANQPQHF	TGCAGTGCTAGTGAGGCAAATCAGCCCCAGCATTTT
TRBV7-2	TRBJ1-1	NA	NA	CASSVLGRLTNTEAFF	TGTGCCAGCAGCGTCCTCGGTCGGTTAACGAACACTGAAGCTTTCTTT
TRBV15	TRBJ1-4	TRBD1	NA	CATSALRDRGLNEKLFF	TGTGCCACCAGCGCGCTTAGGGACAGAGGCCTTAATGAAAAACTGTTTTTT
TRBV5-1	TRBJ2-1	TRBD2	once	CASSLASGGNEQFF	TGCGCCAGCAGCTTGGCCTCGGGAGGCAATGAGCAGTTCTTC